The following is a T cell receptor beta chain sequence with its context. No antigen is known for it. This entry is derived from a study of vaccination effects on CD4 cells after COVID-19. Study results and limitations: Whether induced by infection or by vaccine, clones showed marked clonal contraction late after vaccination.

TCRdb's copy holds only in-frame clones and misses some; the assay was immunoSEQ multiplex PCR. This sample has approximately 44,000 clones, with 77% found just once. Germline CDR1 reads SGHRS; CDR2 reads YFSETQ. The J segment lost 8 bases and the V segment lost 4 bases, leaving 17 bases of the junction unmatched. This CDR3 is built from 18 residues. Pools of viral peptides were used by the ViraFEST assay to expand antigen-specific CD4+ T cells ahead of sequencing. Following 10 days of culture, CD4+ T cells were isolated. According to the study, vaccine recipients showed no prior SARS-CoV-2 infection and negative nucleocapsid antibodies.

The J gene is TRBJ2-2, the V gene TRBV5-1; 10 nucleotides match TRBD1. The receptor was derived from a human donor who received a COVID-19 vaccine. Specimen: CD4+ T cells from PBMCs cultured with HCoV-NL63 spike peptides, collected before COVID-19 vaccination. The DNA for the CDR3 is TGCGCCAGCAGCCCACGGACAGGGGGATCGGCTGTAGGAGGGGAGCTGTTTTTT. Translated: CASSPRTGGSAVGGELFF.